This TCR beta chain was sequenced for a study of preoperative IRX-2 immunotherapy in early breast cancer. Trimming left V 2 bases short and J 2 bases short, with 18 bases between. The CDR3 consists of 17 residues. Germline assignment: CDR1 MGHRA and CDR2 YSYEKL. With respect to this clone: The conserved closing phenylalanine or tryptophan is absent in this CDR3, likely reflecting a read error.

Treatment given: preoperative locoregional IRX-2 cytokine immunotherapy. Patients received preoperative, locoregional IRX-2 cytokine immunotherapy in a phase Ib study. Sequencing was performed with immunoSEQ multiplex PCR; in TCRdb, only in-frame clones are kept and a portion is missing. The sample yields around 24,000 clones, 75% seen once. The chain employs TRBV4-1 and TRBJ1-1; no firm D call. This receptor was identified in a human donor with breast cancer. Specimen: lymph node tissue, collected after IRX-2 immunotherapy. The CDR3 nucleotides read TGCGCCAGCAGCCAAAGTGGGTCAATGCGCCTCAACACTGAAGCTTTCTCT. Translation: CASSQSGSMRLNTEAFS.